The 12 T cell receptor beta chains listed next were all sequenced from one sample in a study of blood T cell repertoires in COVID-19. The assay was immunoSEQ multiplex PCR, and TCRdb's table has in-frame clones only and misses some. The repertoire has 150,000 to 200,000 clones, about 80% of them found once; the top ten carry about 2.7%. The source material was peripheral blood. The source of these receptors is a human donor with acute or convalescent COVID-19. The donor label of this sample is uncertain.

The chain links TRBV7-9 to TRBJ1-1, with 7 bases that match TRBD1. J lost 1 base, V lost 3 bases, and 2 bases had no gene match. CDR1 is SEHNR and CDR2 is FQNEAQ in the germline V gene (reference sequence). The CDR3 is made up of 14 amino acids. The CDR3 nucleotides are TGTGCCAGCAGCTTTGGGACAGAGAACACTGAAGCTTTCTTT. Translation: CASSFGTENTEAFF. The full variable domain, rest sourced from reference TRBV7-9 and TRBJ1-1, is DTGVSQNPRHKITKRGQNVTFRCDPISEHNRLYWYRQTLGQGPEFLTYFQNEAQLEKSRLLSDRFSAERPKGSFSTLEIQRTEQGDSAMYLCASSFGTENTEAFFGQGTRLTVV.

In DNA form, the CDR3 reads TGTGCCAGCAGCCAAGCCCCCCAGGCAGGGGCGGCTTTCTTT. Translated, it gives CASSQAPQAGAAFF. The chain recombines TRBV3-1 (or the pseudogene TRBV3-2) with TRBJ1-1, with D maybe TRBD1 (6 bases). From germline, CDR1 is LGHDT and CDR2 YNNKEL (reference sequence). CDR3 length: 14 amino acids. V was cut by 1 base and J by 11 bases, with 17 bases left in between.

The rearrangement joins TRBV5-1 to TRBJ2-3; possibly TRBD2 for D (6 bases). The CDR3 consists of 15 residues. CDR1 SGHRS and CDR2 YFSETQ come from the germline V gene. V gave up 0 bases and J gave up 2 bases, with 10 bases separating them. CDR3 region: CASSLGGTYTDTQYF. In nucleotides, the CDR3 is TGCGCCAGCAGCTTGGGTGGGACTTACACAGATACGCAGTATTTT.

This clone was found once. The chain links TRBV6-5 to TRBJ1-2; possibly TRBD1 for D (6 bases). The germline gives CDR1 MNHEY, CDR2 SVGAGI. V lost 6 bases, J lost 14 bases, and 25 bases lay in between. CDR3 length: 14 residues. CDR3 sequence (DNA): TGTGCCAGCAGCCCCCGGACAGACTCTATGGCTAGGACCTTC. This encodes CASSPRTDSMARTF.

This chain joins TRBV19 and TRBJ1-3; unclear D gene. Germline values: CDR1 LNHDA, CDR2 SQIVND (reference sequence). This CDR3 comprises 15 residues. Trimming removed 3 bases at V and 0 bases at J, with 9 bases between. This CDR3 reads CASSINQDSGNTIYF. The CDR3 DNA sequence: TGTGCCAGTAGTATCAACCAGGACTCTGGAAACACCATATATTTT.

The chain carries TRBV21-1 and TRBJ2-7; the table's D call of TRBD1 was not tested on the DNA. TRBV21-1 is tagged as a pseudogene. The CDR3 consists of 17 residues. Written as DNA, the CDR3 is TGTGCCAGCAGCAGGTCTAGGGACAGGGGGACGTCATACGAGCAGTACTTC. Translating it yields CASSRSRDRGTSYEQYF.

DNA of the CDR3: TGTGCCAGCAGAACCGGGACAGGGGGCTATGGCTACACCTTC. Its translation is CASRTGTGGYGYTF. The V call is TRBV6-5, the J call TRBJ1-2; 11 bases are a match to TRBD1. With V trimmed by 6 bases and J by 4 bases, 4 bases remained unmatched. The CDR3 has 14 amino acids. Germline V gene data show CDR1 as MNHEY and CDR2 as SVGAGI.

This clone was counted a few times. The V call is TRBV21-1, the J call TRBJ1-5; the table's D gene call, TRBD1, was not cross checked with the DNA. TRBV21-1 is a documented pseudogene. This CDR3 is 13 amino acids long. The CDR3 reads CASSSLGAICQHF. The DNA of the CDR3 is TGTGCCAGCAGCTCCCTAGGGGCCATATGCCAGCATTTT.

The chain links TRBV30 to TRBJ1-3; TRBD1 agrees at 7 bases. J lost 0 bases, V lost 5 bases, and 1 base had no gene match. Germline-derived CDR1 and CDR2 are GTSNPN and SVGIG (reference sequence). The CDR3 length is 13 residues. This CDR3 is CAWGTASGNTIYF. Written as DNA, the CDR3 is TGTGCCTGGGGGACAGCCTCTGGAAACACCATATATTTT.

The genes are TRBV27 and TRBJ1-5; TRBD1 agrees at 7 bases. The length of the CDR3 is 15 residues. Trimming took 5 bases from V and 2 from J; bases not matched to a gene: 6. Germline CDR1 MNHEY, CDR2 SMNVEV (reference sequence). The CDR3 reads CASSPRTGGNQPQHF. DNA of the CDR3: TGTGCCAGCAGTCCTCGGACAGGTGGCAATCAGCCCCAGCATTTT.

V usage is TRBV7-8 and J usage is TRBJ2-7, with D possibly being TRBD1 (5 bases). Trimming left V 1 base short and J 2 bases short, with 15 bases between. Germline assignment: CDR1 SGHVS and CDR2 FQNEAQ. The CDR3 sequence is 16 residues long. The CDR3 DNA reads as TGTGCCAGCAGCTTAGAGCGAGTCAGGGCGACCTACGAGCAGTACTTC. Its protein product is CASSLERVRATYEQYF.

This chain links TRBV19 with TRBJ1-1; 12 nucleotides line up with TRBD1. CDR3 length: 18 residues. Looked up from germline, CDR1 is LNHDA and CDR2 is SQIVND (reference sequence). V lost 5 bases to trimming and J lost 1 base; unmatched junction nucleotides: 11. The DNA of the CDR3 is TGTGCCAGTAGTCGGGGACAGGGGGCCCCCAGTTGGAACACTGAAGCTTTCTTT. Translating it yields CASSRGQGAPSWNTEAFF.